This TCR beta chain comes out of a study of cytomegalovirus exposure and HLA in healthy donors. Turning to the study itself: Earlier work reported approximately 100 million unique TCR beta sequences from about 200 million T cells. Unique TCRs numbering some 80 million, obtained from HLA-typed donors, made up an early data release. Study results and limitations: Earlier analysis yielded a pattern in which most TCR beta V segments were productive about 87% or about 30% of the time.

This PCR relied on a set of 60 Vbeta primers and 13 Jbeta primers. Sequencing was performed with immunoSEQ multiplex PCR; in TCRdb, only in-frame clones are kept and a portion is missing. The sample shows fewer than 150,000 clones, about 78% of them seen only once. Details on this clone: The target antigen is unknown.

V shed 3 bases and J shed 10 bases, with 13 bases lying between them. Germline V lookup: CDR1 SNHLY, CDR2 FYNNEI. This CDR3 contains 12 residues. V and J are TRBV2 and TRBJ2-7; no definite D call. The clonotype comes from a woman in her 40s in good health and CMV-seropositive. Sequencing used PBMCs. CDR3 residues: CASSESEPLQYF. The CDR3 bases are TGTGCCAGCAGTGAGAGCGAGCCCTTACAGTACTTC. Based on the CDR3 plus reference TRBV2 and TRBJ2-7, the full variable domain is EPEVTQTPSHQVTQMGQEVILRCVPISNHLYFYWYRQILGQKVEFLVSFYNNEISEKSEIFDDQFSVERPDGSNFTLKIRSTKLEDSAMYFCASSESEPLQYFGPGTRLTVT.